Presented here are 8 T cell receptor beta chains from one specimen sequenced in a study of response to subunit inactivated influenza vaccine. TCRdb redid the calling of the RT-PCR reads with MiXCR, one entry per CDR3 protein. This table has roughly 670,000 distinct CDR3 sequences, approximately 14% appearing once. The sequencing used PBMCs from blood, collected 14 days before vaccination. The source is a man in his fifties or sixties who received an inactivated influenza vaccine.

The chain couples TRBV15 to TRBJ2-4; no clear D. Germline V gene data show CDR1 as LNHNV and CDR2 as YYDKDF (reference sequence). This CDR3 has 14 residues. Trimming cost V 5 bases and J 0 bases, with 8 bases left between them. CDR3 amino acids: CATSLDLAKNIQYF. The DNA of the CDR3 is TGTGCCACCAGCCTTGATCTAGCCAAAAACATTCAGTACTTC.

The chain employs TRBV4-3 and TRBJ1-5; possibly TRBD1 for D (6 bases). The CDR3 covers 16 residues. V dropped 0 bases and J dropped 4 bases, with 13 bases sitting between them. CDR1 and CDR2 (germline): LGHNA, YSLEER. The CDR3 sequence: CASSQDRRGGNQPQHF. CDR3 in DNA: TGCGCCAGCAGCCAAGATCGCAGGGGAGGGAATCAGCCCCAGCATTTT.

This sequence joins TRBV5-1 and TRBJ2-3; D may be TRBD1 or TRBD2 (7 bases each). Deletions cut 5 bases from V and 1 base from J, with 17 bases between. Germline V gene lookup returns CDR1 SGHRS and CDR2 YFSETQ. The CDR3 consists of 16 residues. DNA for the CDR3: TGCGCCAGCAGAATCGCCCCAGGGGGGGGCACAGATACGCAGTATTTT. This gives the protein CASRIAPGGGTDTQYF.

The chain recombines TRBV24-1 with TRBJ1-2; D call uncertain. The CDR3 consists of 14 residues. Germline CDR1 reads KGHDR; CDR2 reads SFDVKD. Trimming cost V 7 bases and J 4 bases, with 15 bases left between them. The CDR3 DNA is TGTGCCACCAGCGCGCGCAGCTCTAGCTATGGCTACACCTTC. Translation gives CATSARSSSYGYTF.

This rearrangement joins TRBV4-3 to TRBJ2-1, with 9 bases that match TRBD2. In germline, CDR1 is LGHNA, CDR2 YSLEER. Unmatched junction bases numbered 7, after V lost 0 bases and J lost 10 bases. The CDR3 is 15 amino acids. CDR3 sequence: CASSQDLVSGGEQFF. The DNA of the CDR3 is TGCGCCAGCAGCCAAGATCTGGTCAGCGGGGGGGAGCAGTTCTTC.

This clonotype was seen a few times. The chain uses TRBV5-1 and TRBJ1-1, with TRBD1 as a possible D gene (5 bases). The germline V gene has CDR1 SGHRS and CDR2 YFSETQ. The CDR3 extends over 14 amino acids. V lost 0 bases and J lost 7, with 13 bases in between. The CDR3 protein is CASSLDHRTSEAFF. Here the CDR3 DNA reads TGCGCCAGCAGCTTGGACCATCGGACAAGTGAAGCTTTCTTT.

CDR3: CASSLGQDNEKLFF. CDR3 DNA: TGCGCCAGCAGCTTGGGGCAGGATAATGAAAAACTGTTTTTT. The chain employs TRBV5-1 and TRBJ1-4; the D is unclear. This CDR3 has 14 residues. CDR1 is SGHRS, CDR2 YFSETQ, per germline. V gave up 0 bases and J gave up 4 bases, with 7 bases separating them.

This clonotype was counted only a few times. The gene calls are TRBV19 and TRBJ2-2, with unresolved D. The ends were cut back, 8 bases at V and 6 bases at J, with 10 bases in the middle. Germline CDR1 LNHDA, CDR2 SQIVND (reference sequence). The CDR3 is 12 amino acids. CDR3 DNA: TGTGCCAGTGGCTATTTGGCCGGGGAGCTGTTTTTT. Its protein product is CASGYLAGELFF.